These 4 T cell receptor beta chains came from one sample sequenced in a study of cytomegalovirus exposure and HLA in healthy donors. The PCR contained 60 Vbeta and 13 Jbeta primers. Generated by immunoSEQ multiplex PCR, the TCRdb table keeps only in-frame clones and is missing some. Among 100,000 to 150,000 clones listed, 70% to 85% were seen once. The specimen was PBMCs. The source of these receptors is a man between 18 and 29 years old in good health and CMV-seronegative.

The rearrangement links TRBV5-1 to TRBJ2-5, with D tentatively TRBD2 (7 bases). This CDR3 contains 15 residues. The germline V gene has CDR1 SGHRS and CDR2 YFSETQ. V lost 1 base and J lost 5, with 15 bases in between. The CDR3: CASSLPSGGEETQYF. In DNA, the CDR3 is TGCGCCAGCAGCTTGCCTTCGGGGGGCGAGGAGACCCAGTACTTC.

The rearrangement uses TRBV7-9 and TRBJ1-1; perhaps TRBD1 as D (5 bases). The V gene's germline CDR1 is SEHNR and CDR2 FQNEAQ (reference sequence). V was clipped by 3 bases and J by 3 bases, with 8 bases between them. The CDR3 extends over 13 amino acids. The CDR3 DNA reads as TGTGCCAGCAGCTTTAGGGACTACACTGAAGCTTTCTTT. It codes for CASSFRDYTEAFF.

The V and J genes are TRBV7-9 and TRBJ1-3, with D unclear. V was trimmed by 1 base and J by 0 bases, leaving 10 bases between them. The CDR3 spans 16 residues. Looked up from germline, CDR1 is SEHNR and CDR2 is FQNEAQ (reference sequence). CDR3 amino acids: CASSLGAGSSGNTIYF. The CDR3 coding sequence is TGTGCCAGCAGCTTAGGAGCGGGGTCCTCTGGAAACACCATATATTTT. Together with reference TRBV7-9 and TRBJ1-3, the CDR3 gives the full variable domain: DTGVSQNPRHKITKRGQNVTFRCDPISEHNRLYWYRQTLGQGPEFLTYFQNEAQLEKSRLLSDRFSAERPKGSFSTLEIQRTEQGDSAMYLCASSLGAGSSGNTIYFGEGSWLTVV.

The CDR3 DNA reads TGTGCCAGCAGTTACCGCCCCGGGACCTACGAGCAGTACTTC. This codes for CASSYRPGTYEQYF. The chain carries TRBV6-5 and TRBJ2-7; a weak D match, TRBD2 (5 bases). The CDR3 length is 14 residues. Deletions cut 2 bases from V and 2 bases from J, with 10 bases between. Germline CDR1 reads MNHEY; CDR2 reads SVGAGI.